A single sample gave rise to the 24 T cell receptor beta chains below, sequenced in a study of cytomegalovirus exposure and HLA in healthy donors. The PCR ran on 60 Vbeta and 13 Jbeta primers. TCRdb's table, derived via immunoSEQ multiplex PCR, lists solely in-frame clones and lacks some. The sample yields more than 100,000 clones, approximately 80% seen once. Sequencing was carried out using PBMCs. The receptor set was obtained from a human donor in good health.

The CDR3 spells CASSLAYSDSYEQYF. The CDR3, as DNA: TGTGCCAGCAGCTTAGCGTACTCTGACTCCTACGAGCAGTACTTC. The rearrangement joins TRBV7-6 to TRBJ2-7, with D unclear. Germline V CDR1 and CDR2: SGHVS, FNYEAQ. V lost 0 bases, J lost 0 bases, and 9 bases lay in between. The CDR3 loop spans 15 amino acids.

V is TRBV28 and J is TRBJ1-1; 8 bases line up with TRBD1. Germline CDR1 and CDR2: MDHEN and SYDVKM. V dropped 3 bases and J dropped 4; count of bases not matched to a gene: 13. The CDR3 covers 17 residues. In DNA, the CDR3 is TGTGCCAGCAGTTTCCCGCTATCAGGGGGCAGGGGCACTGAAGCTTTCTTT. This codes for CASSFPLSGGRGTEAFF.

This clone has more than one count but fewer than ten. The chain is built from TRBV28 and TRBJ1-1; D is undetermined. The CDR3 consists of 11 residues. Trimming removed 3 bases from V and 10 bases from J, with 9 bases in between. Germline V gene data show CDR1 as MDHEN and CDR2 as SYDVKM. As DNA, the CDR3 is TGTGCCAGCAGTTTGAGGTTTGGAGCTTTCTTT. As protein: CASSLRFGAFF.

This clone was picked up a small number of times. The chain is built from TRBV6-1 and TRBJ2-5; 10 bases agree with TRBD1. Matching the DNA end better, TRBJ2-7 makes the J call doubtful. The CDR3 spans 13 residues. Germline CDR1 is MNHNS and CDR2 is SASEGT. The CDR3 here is CASARDRGYEQYF. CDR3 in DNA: TGTGCCAGCGCTAGGGACAGGGGCTACGAGCAGTACTTC.

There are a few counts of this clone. The CDR3 reads CASSPDAAQEQFF. Here the CDR3 DNA reads TGTGCCAGCAGCCCCGACGCGGCCCAAGAGCAGTTCTTC. The gene calls are TRBV7-9 and TRBJ2-1; no firm D call. Germline V gene data show CDR1 as SEHNR and CDR2 as FQNEAQ (reference sequence). The CDR3 spans 13 residues. The V gene lost 5 bases and the J gene lost 10 bases, with 15 bases spanning the gap.

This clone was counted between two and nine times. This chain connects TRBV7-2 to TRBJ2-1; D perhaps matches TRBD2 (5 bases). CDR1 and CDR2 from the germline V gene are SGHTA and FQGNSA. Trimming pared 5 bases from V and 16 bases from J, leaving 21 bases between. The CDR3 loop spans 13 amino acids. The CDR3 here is CASSLSPSFGHFF. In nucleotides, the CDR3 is TGTGCCAGCAGCCTATCACCTAGCTTCGGTCACTTCTTC. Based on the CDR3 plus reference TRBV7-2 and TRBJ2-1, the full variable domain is GAGVSQSPSNKVTEKGKDVELRCDPISGHTALYWYRQSLGQGLEFLIYFQGNSAPDKSGLPSDRFSAERTGGSVSTLTIQRTQQEDSAVYLCASSLSPSFGHFFGPGTRLTVL.

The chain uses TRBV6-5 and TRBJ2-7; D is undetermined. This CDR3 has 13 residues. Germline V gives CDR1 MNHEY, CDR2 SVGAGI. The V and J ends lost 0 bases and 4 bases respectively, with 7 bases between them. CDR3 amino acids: CASSYSSNYEQYF. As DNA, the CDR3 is TGTGCCAGCAGTTACTCGTCAAATTACGAGCAGTACTTC.

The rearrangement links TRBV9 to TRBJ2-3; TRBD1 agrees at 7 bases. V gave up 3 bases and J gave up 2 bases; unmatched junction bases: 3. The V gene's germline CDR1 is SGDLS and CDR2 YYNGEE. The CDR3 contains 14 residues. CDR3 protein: CASSETGTTDTQYF. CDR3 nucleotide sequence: TGTGCCAGCAGCGAGACAGGGACCACAGATACGCAGTATTTT.

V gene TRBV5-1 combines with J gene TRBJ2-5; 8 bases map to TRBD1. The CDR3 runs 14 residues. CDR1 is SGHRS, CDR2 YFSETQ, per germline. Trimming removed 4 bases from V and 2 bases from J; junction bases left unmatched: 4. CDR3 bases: TGCGCCAGCAGCCTCCGGGACAGGCAAGAGACCCAGTACTTC. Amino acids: CASSLRDRQETQYF.

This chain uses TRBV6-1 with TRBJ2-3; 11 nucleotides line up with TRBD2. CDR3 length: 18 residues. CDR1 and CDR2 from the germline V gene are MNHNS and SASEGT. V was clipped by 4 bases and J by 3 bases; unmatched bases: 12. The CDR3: CASSGSGRAPSLTDTQYF. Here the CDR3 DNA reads TGTGCCAGCAGTGGTAGCGGGAGGGCCCCCTCCCTGACAGATACGCAGTATTTT.

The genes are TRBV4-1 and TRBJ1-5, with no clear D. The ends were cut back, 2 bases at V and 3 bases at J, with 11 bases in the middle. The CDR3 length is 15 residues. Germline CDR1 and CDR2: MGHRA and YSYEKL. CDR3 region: CASSQPTETNQPQHF. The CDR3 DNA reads TGCGCCAGCAGCCAACCTACAGAAACCAATCAGCCCCAGCATTTT.

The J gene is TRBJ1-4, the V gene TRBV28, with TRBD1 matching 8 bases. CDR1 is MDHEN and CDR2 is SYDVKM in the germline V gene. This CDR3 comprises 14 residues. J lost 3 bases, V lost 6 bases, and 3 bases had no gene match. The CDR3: CASRTTGANEKLFF. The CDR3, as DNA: TGTGCCAGCAGAACGACAGGGGCTAATGAAAAACTGTTTTTT.

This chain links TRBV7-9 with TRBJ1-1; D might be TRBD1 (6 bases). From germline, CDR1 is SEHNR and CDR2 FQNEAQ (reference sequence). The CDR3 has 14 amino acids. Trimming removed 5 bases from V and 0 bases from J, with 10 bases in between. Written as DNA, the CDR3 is TGTGCCAGCAGCCTCACAGGGCTGAACACTGAAGCTTTCTTT. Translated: CASSLTGLNTEAFF. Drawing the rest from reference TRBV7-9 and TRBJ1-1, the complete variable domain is DTGVSQNPRHKITKRGQNVTFRCDPISEHNRLYWYRQTLGQGPEFLTYFQNEAQLEKSRLLSDRFSAERPKGSFSTLEIQRTEQGDSAMYLCASSLTGLNTEAFFGQGTRLTVV.

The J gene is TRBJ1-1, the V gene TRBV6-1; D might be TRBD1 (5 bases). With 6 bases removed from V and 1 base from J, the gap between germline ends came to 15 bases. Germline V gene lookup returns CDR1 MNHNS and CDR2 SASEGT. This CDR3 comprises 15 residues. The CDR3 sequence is CASSREYGQNTEAFF. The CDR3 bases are TGTGCCAGCAGCAGAGAGTATGGACAGAACACTGAAGCTTTCTTT.

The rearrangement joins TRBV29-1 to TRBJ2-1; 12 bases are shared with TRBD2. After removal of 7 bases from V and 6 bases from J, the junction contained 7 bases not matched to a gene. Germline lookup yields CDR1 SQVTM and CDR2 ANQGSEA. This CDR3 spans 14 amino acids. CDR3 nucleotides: TGCAGCGATACGACTAGCGGGAGAATCAATGAGCAGTTCTTC. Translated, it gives CSDTTSGRINEQFF.

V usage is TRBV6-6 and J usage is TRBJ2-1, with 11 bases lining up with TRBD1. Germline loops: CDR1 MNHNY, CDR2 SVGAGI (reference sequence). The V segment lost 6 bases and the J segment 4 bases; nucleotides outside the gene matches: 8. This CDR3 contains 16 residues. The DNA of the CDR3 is TGTGCCAGCAGCCGGACAGGGGGCACCCTATACAATGAGCAGTTCTTC. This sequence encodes CASSRTGGTLYNEQFF.

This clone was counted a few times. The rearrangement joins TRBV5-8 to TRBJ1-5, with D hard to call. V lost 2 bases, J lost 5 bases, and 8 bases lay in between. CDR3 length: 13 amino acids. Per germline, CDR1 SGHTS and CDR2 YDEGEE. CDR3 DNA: TGTGCCAGCAGCTTCCAGATCTATCAGCCCCAGCATTTT. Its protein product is CASSFQIYQPQHF.

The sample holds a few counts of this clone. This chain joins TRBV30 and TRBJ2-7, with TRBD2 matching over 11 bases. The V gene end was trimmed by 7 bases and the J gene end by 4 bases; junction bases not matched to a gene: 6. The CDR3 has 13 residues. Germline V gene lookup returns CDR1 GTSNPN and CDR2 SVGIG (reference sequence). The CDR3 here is CASVAGGDYEQYF. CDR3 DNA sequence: TGTGCCTCCGTAGCGGGAGGGGATTACGAGCAGTACTTC.

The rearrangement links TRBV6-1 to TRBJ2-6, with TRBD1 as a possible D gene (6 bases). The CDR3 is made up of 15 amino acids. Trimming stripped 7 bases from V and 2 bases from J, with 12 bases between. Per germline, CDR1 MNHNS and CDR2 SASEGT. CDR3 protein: CASTPGGAGANVLTF. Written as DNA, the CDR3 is TGTGCCAGCACCCCTGGGGGCGCTGGGGCCAACGTCCTGACTTTC.

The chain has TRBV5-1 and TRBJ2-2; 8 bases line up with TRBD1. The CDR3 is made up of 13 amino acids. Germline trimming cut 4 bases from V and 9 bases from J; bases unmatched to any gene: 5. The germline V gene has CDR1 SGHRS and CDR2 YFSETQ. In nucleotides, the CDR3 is TGCGCCAGCAGCCCCAGGACAGGGTGGGAGCTGTTTTTT. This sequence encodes CASSPRTGWELFF.

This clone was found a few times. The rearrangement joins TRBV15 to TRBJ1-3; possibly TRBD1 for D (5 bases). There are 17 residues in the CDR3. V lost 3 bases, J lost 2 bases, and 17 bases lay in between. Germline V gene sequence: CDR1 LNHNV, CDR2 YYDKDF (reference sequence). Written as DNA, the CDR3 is TGTGCCACCAGCAGGGAACCCCTCCCCAGGGCTGGAAACACCATATATTTT. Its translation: CATSREPLPRAGNTIYF.

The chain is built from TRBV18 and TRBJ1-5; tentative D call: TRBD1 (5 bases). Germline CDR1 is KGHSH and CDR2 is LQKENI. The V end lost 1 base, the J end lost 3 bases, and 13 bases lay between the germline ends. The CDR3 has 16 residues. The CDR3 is CASSPLGQVANQPQHF. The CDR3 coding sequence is TGTGCCAGCTCACCACTGGGGCAGGTGGCCAATCAGCCCCAGCATTTT.

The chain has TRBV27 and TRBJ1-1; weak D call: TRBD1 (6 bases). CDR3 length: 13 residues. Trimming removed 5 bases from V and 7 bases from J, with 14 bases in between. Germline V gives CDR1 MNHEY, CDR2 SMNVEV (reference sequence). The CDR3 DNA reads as TGTGCCAGCAGTCCGAATGGGGGCCGTGAAGCTTTCTTT. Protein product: CASSPNGGREAFF.

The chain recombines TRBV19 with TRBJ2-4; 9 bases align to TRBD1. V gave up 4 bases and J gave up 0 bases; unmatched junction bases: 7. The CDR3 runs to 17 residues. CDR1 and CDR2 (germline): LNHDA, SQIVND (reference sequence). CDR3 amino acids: CASSKQGAGVAKNIQYF. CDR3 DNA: TGTGCCAGTAGTAAACAGGGGGCAGGGGTAGCCAAAAACATTCAGTACTTC.